Following are 10 T cell receptor beta chains from one sample sequenced in a study of blood T cell repertoires in COVID-19. Measured with immunoSEQ multiplex PCR; TCRdb has only the in-frame clones, and not every one. Of 110,000 to 150,000 clones listed, 84% are singletons. Sequenced input: peripheral blood. These receptors originate from a human donor in a cohort sampled during active COVID-19.

This chain links TRBV7-6 with TRBJ1-1; D is undetermined. The CDR3 runs 13 residues. With 5 bases removed from V and 3 bases from J, the gap between germline ends came to 10 bases. Per germline, CDR1 SGHVS and CDR2 FNYEAQ. The CDR3 loop reads CASSLNGDTEAFF. DNA for the CDR3: TGTGCCAGCAGCCTAAACGGGGACACTGAAGCTTTCTTT.

V gene TRBV6-1 combines with J gene TRBJ1-2; no reliable D call. The V gene's germline CDR1 is MNHNS and CDR2 SASEGT. The CDR3 sequence is 13 residues long. With 3 bases removed from V and 3 bases from J, the gap between germline ends came to 8 bases. CDR3 DNA sequence: TGTGCCAGCAGTGATAGAGGGTACTATGGCTACACCTTC. Its translation: CASSDRGYYGYTF.

The rearrangement links TRBV10-2 to TRBJ2-3; 10 nucleotides line up with TRBD2. V lost 10 bases and J lost 0; bases outside the gene matches: 7. Per the germline V gene, CDR1 is WSHSY and CDR2 is SAAADI. The CDR3 length is 15 residues. CDR3 residues: CAIASGGRSTDTQYF. The CDR3 region has the DNA TGCGCCATAGCTAGCGGGGGCCGAAGCACAGATACGCAGTATTTT.

This sequence joins TRBV19 and TRBJ1-2; possibly TRBD1 for D (5 bases). Trimming cost V 6 bases and J 4 bases, with 12 bases left between them. Germline V gene lookup returns CDR1 LNHDA and CDR2 SQIVND (reference sequence). This CDR3 has 13 amino acids. The chain's CDR3 is CASSPGLTYGYTF. The CDR3 nucleotides read TGTGCCAGTAGCCCGGGACTGACCTATGGCTACACCTTC.

The chain has TRBV2 and TRBJ2-2; 10 nucleotides line up with TRBD2. From germline, CDR1 is SNHLY and CDR2 FYNNEI. The CDR3 consists of 15 residues. After removal of 4 bases from V and 4 bases from J, the junction contained 3 bases not matched to a gene. This chain's CDR3 is CASSVSSGSTGELFF. For the CDR3, the DNA is TGTGCCAGCAGTGTATCTAGCGGGAGCACCGGGGAGCTGTTTTTT.

The DNA of the CDR3 is TGCGCCAGCAGGCTGGGGCAGGAGAACACTGAAGCTTTCTTT. It codes for CASRLGQENTEAFF. J is TRBJ1-1 and V is TRBV5-1; a possible D gene is TRBD1 (5 bases). There are 14 residues in the CDR3. CDR1 SGHRS and CDR2 YFSETQ come from the germline V gene. Trimming left V 5 bases short and J 1 base short, with 12 bases between.

V and J are TRBV11-2 and TRBJ1-1, with no clear D. The CDR3 contains 15 residues. The V end lost 2 bases, the J end lost 5 bases, and 15 bases lay between the germline ends. Per germline, CDR1 SGHAT and CDR2 FQNNGV. CDR3 sequence reads: CASSLRAAPGTEAFF. The CDR3 DNA reads as TGTGCCAGCAGCTTACGGGCGGCTCCGGGGACTGAAGCTTTCTTT.

The rearrangement joins TRBV6-5 to TRBJ1-1, with D uncertain. The CDR3 extends over 15 amino acids. CDR1 and CDR2 (germline): MNHEY, SVGAGI. Trimming took off 5 bases at V and 4 bases at J, with 17 bases between the two ends. The CDR3 DNA follows: TGTGCCAGCAGTCAGAACCGAGCCAGCGGCACTGAAGCTTTCTTT. Translated: CASSQNRASGTEAFF.

V gene TRBV5-1 combines with J gene TRBJ2-5; 9 positions match TRBD2. Germline V gene lookup returns CDR1 SGHRS and CDR2 YFSETQ. This CDR3 region has 14 residues. J gave up 4 bases and V 1 base, and 2 bases lay outside the gene matches. Here the CDR3 reads CASSLLAGLETQYF. CDR3 nucleotides: TGCGCCAGCAGCTTGCTAGCGGGGCTAGAGACCCAGTACTTC.

The V and J genes are TRBV4-1 and TRBJ1-2; tentatively, D is TRBD1 (6 bases). CDR1 is MGHRA, CDR2 YSYEKL, per germline. V gave up 1 base and J gave up 4 bases, with 16 bases separating them. CDR3 size: 16 residues. Here the CDR3 DNA reads TGCGCCAGCAGCCAAGCGGGAGGGGGTAGTACCTATGGCTACACCTTC. It specifies CASSQAGGGSTYGYTF.